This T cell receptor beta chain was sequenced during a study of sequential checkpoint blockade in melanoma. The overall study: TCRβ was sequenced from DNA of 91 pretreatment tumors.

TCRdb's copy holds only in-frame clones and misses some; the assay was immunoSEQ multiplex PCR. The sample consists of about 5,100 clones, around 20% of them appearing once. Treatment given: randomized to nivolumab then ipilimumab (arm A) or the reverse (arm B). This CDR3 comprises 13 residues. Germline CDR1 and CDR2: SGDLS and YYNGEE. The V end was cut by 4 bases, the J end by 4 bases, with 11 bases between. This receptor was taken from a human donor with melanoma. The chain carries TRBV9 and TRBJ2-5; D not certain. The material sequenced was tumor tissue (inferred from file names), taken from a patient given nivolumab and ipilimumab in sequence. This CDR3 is CASSLYAGETQYF. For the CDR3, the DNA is TGTGCCAGCAGCCTCTACGCCGGAGAGACCCAGTACTTC.